The rows below give T cell receptor beta chains drawn from one sample of a study of blood T cell repertoires in COVID-19. Only in-frame clones appear in the TCRdb table, and some are missing; sequencing was by immunoSEQ multiplex PCR. The sample yields some 110,000 clones, 70% to 90% seen once. The sample consisted of peripheral blood. These receptors all stem from a man in his forties with acute or convalescent COVID-19. The CDR3 runs from the conserved cysteine through the conserved F or W. The D gene is left open where the match is weak. Expanded clones get a size class; other rows say once, few or many, or leave the size out.

NA | TRBJ1-5 | NA | TRBV21-1 | CASSKGTLNQPQHF | TGTGCCAGCAGCAAAGGGACACTCAATCAGCCCCAGCATTTT
NA | TRBJ1-6 | TRBD1 | TRBV27 | CASSLRTGNSPLHF | TGTGCCAGCAGTTTACGGACAGGAAATTCACCCCTCCACTTT
NA | TRBJ2-7 | TRBD1 | TRBV7-9 | CASSPGQGTYEQYF | TGTGCCAGCAGCCCTGGACAGGGGACCTACGAGCAGTACTTC
NA | TRBJ2-1 | TRBD2 | TRBV28 | CASSPSGGEQFF | TGTGCCAGCAGCCCTTCGGGAGGTGAGCAGTTCTTC
few | TRBJ1-1 | NA | TRBV9 | CASSEGHQDTEAFF | TGTGCCAGCAGCGAGGGGCACCAGGACACTGAAGCTTTCTTT
NA | TRBJ2-7 | NA | TRBV11-2 | CASSSSSYEQYF | TGTGCCAGCAGCTCCTCCTCCTACGAGCAGTACTTC
few | TRBJ2-7 | TRBD1 | TRBV5-1 | CASSFGGQGISEQYF | TGCGCCAGCAGTTTTGGGGGACAGGGGATAAGCGAGCAGTACTTC
NA | TRBJ1-5 | NA | TRBV28 | CASSRDSSNQPQHF | TGTGCCAGCAGCCGTGACAGTAGCAATCAGCCCCAGCATTTT
NA | TRBJ1-4 | NA | TRBV15 | CATSRDHGATNEKLFF | TGTGCCACCAGCAGAGATCACGGGGCAACTAATGAAAAACTGTTTTTT
NA | TRBJ2-2 | TRBD1 | TRBV7-2 | CASSLDRTGAGTGELFF | TGTGCCAGCAGCTTAGATAGGACAGGGGCGGGCACCGGGGAGCTGTTTTTT
once | TRBJ2-3 | TRBD2 | TRBV5-4 | CASSLGGGSAPDTQYF | TGTGCCAGCAGCTTGGGCGGGGGGTCCGCCCCAGATACGCAGTATTTT
once | TRBJ2-5 | TRBD1 | TRBV7-9 | CASSPSTGEETQYF | TGTGCCAGCAGCCCTTCTACAGGGGAGGAGACCCAGTACTTC
once | TRBJ1-4 | NA | TRBV9 | CASSVVRQGLGEKLFF | TGTGCCAGCAGCGTAGTTAGGCAGGGGCTCGGGGAAAAACTGTTTTTT
NA | TRBJ1-5 | TRBD1 | TRBV5-8 | CASSLSQGGSNQPQHF | TGTGCCAGCAGCTTGTCACAGGGGGGTAGCAATCAGCCCCAGCATTTT
NA | TRBJ2-7 | NA | TRBV6-5 | CASSYLGQSGGEQYF | TGTGCCAGCAGTTATCTTGGGCAGTCCGGAGGGGAGCAGTACTTC
NA | TRBJ2-5 | TRBD2 | TRBV7-9 | CASSPRTSGGETQYF | TGTGCCAGCAGCCCCCGGACTAGCGGGGGGGAGACCCAGTACTTC
NA | TRBJ1-2 | NA | TRBV29-1 | CSVEDRENYGYTF | TGCAGCGTAGAAGATCGGGAAAACTATGGCTACACCTTC
NA | TRBJ2-2 | TRBD2 | TRBV4-2 | CASSPGLAGYTGELFF | TGTGCCAGCAGCCCGGGACTAGCGGGGTACACCGGGGAGCTGTTTTTT
NA | TRBJ1-4 | TRBD1 | TRBV7-9 | CASRGQGYEKLFF | TGTGCCAGCAGGGGACAGGGGTATGAAAAACTGTTTTTT
NA | TRBJ2-2 | NA | TRBV28 | CASSLTSNTGELFF | TGTGCCAGCAGTCTCACTTCGAACACCGGGGAGCTGTTTTTT
NA | TRBJ1-6 | NA | TRBV14 | CASSYRASPLHF | TGTGCCAGCAGCTACAGGGCCTCACCCCTCCACTTT
NA | TRBJ1-3 | NA | TRBV28 | CASQRTARSGNTIYF | TGTGCCAGCCAGAGGACAGCGCGCTCTGGAAACACCATATATTTT